This T cell receptor beta chain comes out of a study of CD8 T cells in Susac syndrome. Germline V gene data show CDR1 as SGHAT and CDR2 as FQNNGV. CDR3 size: 13 residues. Trimming at V came to 5 bases and at J to 7 bases, leaving 6 bases not matched to a gene. Study results and limitations: The study's TCR sequencing and HLA analysis covered a relatively small number of individuals, and the study acknowledged this. Across the total CD8+ repertoires, around 15 Susac-specific public clones were detected, and across the CD8+ TEMRA repertoires, several such clones were detected.

Comment on this clonotype: Its antigen is unidentified.

An input of about 0.5 to 1 ug of RNA was subjected to reverse transcription using random hexamers. Amplification of the TCR beta CDR3 was carried out by immunoSEQ multiplex PCR, which spanned a total of 54 Vbeta and 13 Jbeta segments. TCRdb reprocessed the immunoSEQ multiplex PCR reads with MiXCR, giving one entry per CDR3 protein. The sample consists of 65,000 to 85,000 distinct CDR3 sequences, approximately 95% of them appearing once. All included Susac syndrome patients satisfied recently defined diagnostic criteria for definite or probable disease. The V and J genes are TRBV11-2 and TRBJ1-1; TRBD1 aligns across 8 bases. This sequence originates from a human donor with Susac syndrome. The sample was CD8+ T cells from PBMCs. The CDR3 DNA reads TGTGCCAGCAGCAGGGACAGGCGCTATGAAGCTTTCTTT. This encodes CASSRDRRYEAFF. The full variable domain, rest sourced from reference TRBV11-2 and TRBJ1-1, is EAGVAQSPRYKIIEKRQSVAFWCNPISGHATLYWYQQILGQGPKLLIQFQNNGVVDDSQLPKDRFSAERLKGVDSTLKIQPAKLEDSAVYLCASSRDRRYEAFFGQGTRLTVV.